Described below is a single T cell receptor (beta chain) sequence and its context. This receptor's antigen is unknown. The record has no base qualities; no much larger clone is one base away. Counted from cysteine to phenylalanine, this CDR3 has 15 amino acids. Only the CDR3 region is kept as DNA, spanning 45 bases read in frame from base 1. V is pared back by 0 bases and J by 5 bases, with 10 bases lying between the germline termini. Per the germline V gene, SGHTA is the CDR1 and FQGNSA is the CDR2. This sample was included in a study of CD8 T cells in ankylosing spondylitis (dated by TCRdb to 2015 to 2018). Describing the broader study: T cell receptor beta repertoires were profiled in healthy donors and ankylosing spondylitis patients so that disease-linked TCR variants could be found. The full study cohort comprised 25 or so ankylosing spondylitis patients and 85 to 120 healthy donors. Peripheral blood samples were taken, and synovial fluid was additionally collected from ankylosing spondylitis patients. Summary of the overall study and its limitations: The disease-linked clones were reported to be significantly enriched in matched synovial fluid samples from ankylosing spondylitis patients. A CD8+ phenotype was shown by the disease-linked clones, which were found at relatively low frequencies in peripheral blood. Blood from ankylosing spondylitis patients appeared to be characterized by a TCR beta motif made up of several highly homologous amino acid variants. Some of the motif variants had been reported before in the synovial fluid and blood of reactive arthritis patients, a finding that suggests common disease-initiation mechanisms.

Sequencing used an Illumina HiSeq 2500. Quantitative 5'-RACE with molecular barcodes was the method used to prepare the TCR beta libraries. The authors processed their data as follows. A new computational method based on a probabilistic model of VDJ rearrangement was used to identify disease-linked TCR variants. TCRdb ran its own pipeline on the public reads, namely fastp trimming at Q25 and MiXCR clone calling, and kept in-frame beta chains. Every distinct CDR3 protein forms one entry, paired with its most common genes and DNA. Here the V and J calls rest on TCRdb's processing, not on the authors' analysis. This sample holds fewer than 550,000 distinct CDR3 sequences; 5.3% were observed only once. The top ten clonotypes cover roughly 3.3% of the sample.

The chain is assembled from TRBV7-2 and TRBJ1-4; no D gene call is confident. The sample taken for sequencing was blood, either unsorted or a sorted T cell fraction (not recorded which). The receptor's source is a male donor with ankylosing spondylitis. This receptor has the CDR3 CASSLARMGNEKLFF. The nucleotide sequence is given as TGTGCCAGCAGCTTAGCTCGGATGGGGAATGAAAAACTGTTTTTT.